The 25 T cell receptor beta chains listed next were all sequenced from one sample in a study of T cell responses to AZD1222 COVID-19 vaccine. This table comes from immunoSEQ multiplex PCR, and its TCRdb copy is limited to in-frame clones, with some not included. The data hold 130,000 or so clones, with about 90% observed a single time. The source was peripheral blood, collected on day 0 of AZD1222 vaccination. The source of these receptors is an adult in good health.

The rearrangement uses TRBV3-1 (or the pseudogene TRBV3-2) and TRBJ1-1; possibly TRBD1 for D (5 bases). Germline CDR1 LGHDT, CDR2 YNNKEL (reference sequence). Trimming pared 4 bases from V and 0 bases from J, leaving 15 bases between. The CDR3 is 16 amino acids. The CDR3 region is CASSPDSGNLNTEAFF. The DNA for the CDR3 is TGTGCCAGCAGCCCAGACAGCGGCAACCTGAACACTGAAGCTTTCTTT.

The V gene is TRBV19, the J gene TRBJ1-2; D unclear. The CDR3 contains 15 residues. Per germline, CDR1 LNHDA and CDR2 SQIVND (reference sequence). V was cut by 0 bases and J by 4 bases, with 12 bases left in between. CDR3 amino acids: CASSIDPLATYGYTF. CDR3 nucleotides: TGTGCCAGTAGTATAGATCCTTTGGCTACCTATGGCTACACCTTC.

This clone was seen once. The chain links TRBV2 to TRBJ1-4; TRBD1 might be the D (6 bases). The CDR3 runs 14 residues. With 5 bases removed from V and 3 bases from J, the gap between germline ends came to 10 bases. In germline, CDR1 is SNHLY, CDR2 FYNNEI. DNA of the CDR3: TGTGCCAGCAGTTGGACAGCGTCTAATGAAAAACTGTTTTTT. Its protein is CASSWTASNEKLFF.

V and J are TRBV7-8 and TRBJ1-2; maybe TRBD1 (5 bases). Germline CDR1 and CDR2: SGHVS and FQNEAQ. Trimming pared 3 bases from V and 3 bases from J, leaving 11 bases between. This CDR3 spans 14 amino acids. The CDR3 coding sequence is TGTGCCAGCAGCTTTGCCGGGACGGACTATGGCTACACCTTC. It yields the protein CASSFAGTDYGYTF.

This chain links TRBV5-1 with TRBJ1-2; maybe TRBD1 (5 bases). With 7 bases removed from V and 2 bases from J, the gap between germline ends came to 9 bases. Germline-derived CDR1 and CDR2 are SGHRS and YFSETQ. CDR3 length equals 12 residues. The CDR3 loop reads CASSGENYGYTF. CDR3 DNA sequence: TGCGCCAGCTCGGGGGAGAACTATGGCTACACCTTC.

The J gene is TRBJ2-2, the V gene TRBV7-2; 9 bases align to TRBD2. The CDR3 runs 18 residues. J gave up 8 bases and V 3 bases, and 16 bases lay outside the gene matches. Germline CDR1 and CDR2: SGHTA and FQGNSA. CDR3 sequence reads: CASSFRGLGGGAAGELFF. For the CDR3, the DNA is TGTGCCAGCAGCTTCAGAGGATTAGGCGGGGGGGCGGCTGGGGAGCTGTTTTTT.

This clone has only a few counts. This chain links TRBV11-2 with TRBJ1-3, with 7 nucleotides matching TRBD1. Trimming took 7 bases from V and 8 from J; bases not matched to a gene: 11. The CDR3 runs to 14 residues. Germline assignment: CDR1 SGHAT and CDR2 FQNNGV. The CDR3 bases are TGTGCCAGCATCCGAGCAGGGGGTTGGGACACCATATATTTT. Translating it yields CASIRAGGWDTIYF.

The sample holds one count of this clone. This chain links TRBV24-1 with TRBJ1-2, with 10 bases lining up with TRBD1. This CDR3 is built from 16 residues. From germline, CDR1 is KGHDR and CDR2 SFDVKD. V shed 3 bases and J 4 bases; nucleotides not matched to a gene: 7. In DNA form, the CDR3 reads TGTGCCACCAGTGATCCGAGGACAGGGGGGAGCTATGGCTACACCTTC. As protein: CATSDPRTGGSYGYTF.

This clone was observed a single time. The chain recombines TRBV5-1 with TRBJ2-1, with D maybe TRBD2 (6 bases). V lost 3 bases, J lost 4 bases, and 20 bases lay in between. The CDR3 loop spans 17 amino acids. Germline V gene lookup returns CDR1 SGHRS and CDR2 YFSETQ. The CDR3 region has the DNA TGCGCCAGCAGCTCCCCTCAACTAGCCTCTCGATACAATGAGCAGTTCTTC. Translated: CASSSPQLASRYNEQFF.

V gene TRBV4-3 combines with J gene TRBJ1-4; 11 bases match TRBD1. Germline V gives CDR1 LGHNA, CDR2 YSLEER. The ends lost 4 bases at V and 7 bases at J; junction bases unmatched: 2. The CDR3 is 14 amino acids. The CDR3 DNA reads TGCGCCAGCAGCCCCGGGACAGGGGGTGAAAAACTGTTTTTT. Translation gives CASSPGTGGEKLFF.

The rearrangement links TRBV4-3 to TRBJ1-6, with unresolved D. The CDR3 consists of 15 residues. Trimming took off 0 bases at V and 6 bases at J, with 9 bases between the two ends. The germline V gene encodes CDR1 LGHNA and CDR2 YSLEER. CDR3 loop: CASSQDPRGNSPLHF. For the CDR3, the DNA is TGCGCCAGCAGCCAAGATCCCCGCGGTAATTCACCCCTCCACTTT.

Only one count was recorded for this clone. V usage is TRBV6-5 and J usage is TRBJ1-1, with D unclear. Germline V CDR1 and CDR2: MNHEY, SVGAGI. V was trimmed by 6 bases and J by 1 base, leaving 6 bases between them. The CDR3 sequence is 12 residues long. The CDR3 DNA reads TGTGCCAGCAGAAGGGCGAACACTGAAGCTTTCTTT. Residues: CASRRANTEAFF.

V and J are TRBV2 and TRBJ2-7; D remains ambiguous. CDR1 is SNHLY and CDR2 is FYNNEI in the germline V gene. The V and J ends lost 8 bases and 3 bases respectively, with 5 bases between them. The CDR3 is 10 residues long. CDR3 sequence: CASELYEQYF. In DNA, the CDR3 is TGTGCCAGCGAGCTCTACGAGCAGTACTTC.

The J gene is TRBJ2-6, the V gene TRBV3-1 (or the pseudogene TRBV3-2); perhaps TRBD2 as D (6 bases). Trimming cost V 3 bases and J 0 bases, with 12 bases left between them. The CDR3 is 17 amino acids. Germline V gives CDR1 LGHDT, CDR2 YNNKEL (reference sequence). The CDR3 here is CASSHWDGGSGANVLTF. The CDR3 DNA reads TGTGCCAGCAGCCACTGGGACGGGGGCTCTGGGGCCAACGTCCTGACTTTC.

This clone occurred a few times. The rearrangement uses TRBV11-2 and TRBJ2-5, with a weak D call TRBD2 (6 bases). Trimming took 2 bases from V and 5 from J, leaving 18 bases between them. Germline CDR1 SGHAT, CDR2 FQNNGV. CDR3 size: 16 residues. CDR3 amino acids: CASSLFFGTSEETQYF. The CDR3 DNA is TGTGCCAGCAGCTTATTCTTTGGGACTTCGGAGGAGACCCAGTACTTC.

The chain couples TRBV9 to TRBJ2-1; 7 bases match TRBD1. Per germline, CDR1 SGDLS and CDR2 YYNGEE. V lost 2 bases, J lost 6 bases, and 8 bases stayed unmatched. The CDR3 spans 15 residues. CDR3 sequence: CASSVPGQGVNEQFF. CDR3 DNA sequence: TGTGCCAGCAGCGTCCCGGGGCAGGGGGTCAATGAGCAGTTCTTC. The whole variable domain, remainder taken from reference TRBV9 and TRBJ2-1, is DSGVTQTPKHLITATGQRVTLRCSPRSGDLSVYWYQQSLDQGLQFLIQYYNGEERAKGNILERFSAQQFPDLHSELNLSSLELGDSALYFCASSVPGQGVNEQFFGPGTRLTVL.

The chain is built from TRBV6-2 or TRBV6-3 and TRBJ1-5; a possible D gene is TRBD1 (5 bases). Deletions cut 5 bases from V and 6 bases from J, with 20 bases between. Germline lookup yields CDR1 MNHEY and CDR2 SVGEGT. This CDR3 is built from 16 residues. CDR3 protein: CASSTSGTEGGQPQHF. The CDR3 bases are TGTGCCAGCAGTACCTCCGGGACGGAGGGCGGTCAGCCCCAGCATTTT.

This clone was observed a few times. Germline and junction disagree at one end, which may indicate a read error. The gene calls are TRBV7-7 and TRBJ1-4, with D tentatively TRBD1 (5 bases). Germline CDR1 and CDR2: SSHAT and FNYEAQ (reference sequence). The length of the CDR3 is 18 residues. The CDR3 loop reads CASSLNPFAWGENEKLFF. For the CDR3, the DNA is TGTGCTAGCAGCTTAAATCCCTTCGCCTGGGGGGAAAATGAAAAACTGTTTTTT.

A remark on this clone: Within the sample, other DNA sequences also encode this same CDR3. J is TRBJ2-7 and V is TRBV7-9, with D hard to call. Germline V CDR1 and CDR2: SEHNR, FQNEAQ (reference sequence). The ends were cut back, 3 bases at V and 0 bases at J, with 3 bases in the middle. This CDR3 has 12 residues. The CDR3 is CASSFSSYEQYF. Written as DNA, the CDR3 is TGTGCCAGCAGCTTTTCCTCCTACGAGCAGTACTTC.

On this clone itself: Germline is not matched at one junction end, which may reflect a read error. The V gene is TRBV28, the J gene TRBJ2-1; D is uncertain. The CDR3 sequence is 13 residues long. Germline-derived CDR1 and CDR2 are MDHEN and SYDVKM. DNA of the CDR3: TGTGCCAGCAGTTTATTATCCACACCACCCTTGGTCTTC. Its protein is CASSLLSTPPLVF.

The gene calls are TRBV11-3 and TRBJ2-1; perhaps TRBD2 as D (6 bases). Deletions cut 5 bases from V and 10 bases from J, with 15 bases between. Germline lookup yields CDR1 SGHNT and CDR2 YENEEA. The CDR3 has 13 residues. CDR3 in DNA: TGTGCCAGCAGCAACCCCGGGACTGACGAGCAGTTCTTC. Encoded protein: CASSNPGTDEQFF.

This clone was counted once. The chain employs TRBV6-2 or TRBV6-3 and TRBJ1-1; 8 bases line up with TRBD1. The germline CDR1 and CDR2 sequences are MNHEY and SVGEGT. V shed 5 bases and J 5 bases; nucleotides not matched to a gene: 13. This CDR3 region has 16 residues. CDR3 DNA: TGTGCCAGCAGTATAGACCCGACAGGGGCCGAGACTGAAGCTTTCTTT. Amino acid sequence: CASSIDPTGAETEAFF.

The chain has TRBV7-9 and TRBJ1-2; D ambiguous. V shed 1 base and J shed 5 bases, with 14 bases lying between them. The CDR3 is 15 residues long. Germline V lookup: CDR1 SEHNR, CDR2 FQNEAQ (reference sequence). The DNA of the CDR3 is TGTGCCAGCAGCTTAGGCACGGGTCCATGGTATGGCTACACCTTC. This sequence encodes CASSLGTGPWYGYTF.

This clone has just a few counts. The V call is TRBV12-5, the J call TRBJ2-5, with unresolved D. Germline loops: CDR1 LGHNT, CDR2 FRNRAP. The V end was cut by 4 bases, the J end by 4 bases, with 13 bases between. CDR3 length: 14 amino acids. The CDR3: CASGSTSGPETQYF. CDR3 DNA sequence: TGTGCTAGTGGTTCCACCTCCGGGCCAGAGACCCAGTACTTC. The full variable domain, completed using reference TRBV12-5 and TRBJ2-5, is DARVTQTPRHKVTEMGQEVTMRCQPILGHNTVFWYRQTMMQGLELLAYFRNRAPLDDSGMPKDRFSAEMPDATLATLKIQPSEPRDSAVYFCASGSTSGPETQYFGPGTRLLVL.

The CDR3 reads CASSGEPRGLNYGYTF. For the CDR3, the DNA is TGTGCCAGCAGTGGGGAACCGAGGGGTTTAAACTATGGCTACACCTTC. The gene calls are TRBV6-1 and TRBJ1-2, with a tentative D call TRBD1 (5 bases). Trimming removed 4 bases from V and 2 bases from J, with 17 bases in between. CDR3 size: 16 residues. Germline CDR1 MNHNS, CDR2 SASEGT.